These T cell receptor beta chains were read from a single sample in a study of cytomegalovirus exposure and HLA in healthy donors. The method was immunoSEQ multiplex PCR; TCRdb's version includes in-frame clones alone and lacks a portion of them. Altogether some 150,000 clones are present, roughly 83% being singletons, with the ten largest covering under 2%. Sequencing was performed on PBMCs. The origin of the receptors is a woman between 18 and 30 years old in good health and CMV-seronegative. CDR3s include the opening cysteine and the closing phenylalanine or tryptophan.

v_call,j_call,cdr3_aa
TRBV9,TRBJ2-5,CASSVGGHGETQYF
TRBV28,TRBJ1-1,CASSMNTEAFF
TRBV21-1,TRBJ2-7,CASSLHRGLNSYEQYF
TRBV14,TRBJ2-7,CASSQVPFSLQAGQYF
TRBV6-5,TRBJ1-1,CASSFRQGRDVHEAFF
TRBV7-2,TRBJ1-5,CASSLRGSYQPQHF
TRBV9,TRBJ2-7,CASSVHGGEQYF
TRBV16,TRBJ2-5,CASSRDSGETQYF
TRBV11-2,TRBJ1-1,CASSWYEGNTEAFF
TRBV7-9,TRBJ1-5,CASSLDGNQPQHF
TRBV5-6,TRBJ1-2,CASSLDFSRGGYTF
TRBV7-3,TRBJ1-2,CASSIQDRVYGYTF
TRBV19,TRBJ1-5,CASSIQGRQPQHF
TRBV19,TRBJ2-3,CASSLDREDTQYF
TRBV5-6,TRBJ1-2,CASSLAEGHGYTF
TRBV18,TRBJ1-1,CASSPELNTEAFF
TRBV6-6,TRBJ1-1,CASSYLTRDTEAFF
TRBV5-1,TRBJ2-5,CASSWGHQETQYF
TRBV19,TRBJ2-2,CASKGANTGELFF
TRBV6-1,TRBJ1-3,CASSEADPGGAGNTIYF
TRBV11-2,TRBJ1-1,CASSLVNRNEAFF
TRBV11-1,TRBJ1-1,CASSNRRAREAFF
TRBV7-9,TRBJ2-7,CSSSSPRQGGYEQYF
TRBV7-2,TRBJ2-1,CASSLVAGSYNEQFF
TRBV4-2,TRBJ1-4,CASSQDPTGGREKLFF
TRBV27,TRBJ2-5,CASTATGGVGTQYF
TRBV5-1,TRBJ1-4,CASSLQGNFEKLFF
TRBV5-6,TRBJ1-1,CASTRWSSFTEAFF
TRBV7-8,TRBJ2-7,CASSFRGRDEQYF
TRBV18,TRBJ1-2,CASSSQPTGRGYTF
TRBV28,TRBJ2-3,CASSLSGTGRNTQYF
TRBV9,TRBJ1-2,CASSPTKTGADNYGYTF
TRBV21-1,TRBJ1-2,CASSGTGGEFNYGYTF
TRBV2,TRBJ2-5,CASSEDRGRETQYF
TRBV6-5,TRBJ2-1,CASRGGAPYNEQFF
TRBV28,TRBJ1-5,CASSFRDSLDQPQHF
TRBV19,TRBJ2-5,CASSFPHPQGAMTGEQETQYF
TRBV5-1,TRBJ1-2,CASSLAGTAYGYTF
TRBV30,TRBJ1-3,CAWSVTASGNTIYF
TRBV5-1,TRBJ1-1,CASSLGRAGDTEAFF
TRBV27,TRBJ1-6,CASSLGGQGLLYNSPLHF
TRBV30,TRBJ2-7,CAWNPGHSYEQYF
TRBV5-1,TRBJ1-2,CASSLGGQGRTSYGYTF
TRBV6-5,TRBJ1-2,CASSLGGPYGYTF
TRBV18,TRBJ2-7,CASSPSLAYEQYF
TRBV2,TRBJ1-1,CASQIATGSHTEAFF